There are a few counts of the clone carrying this T cell receptor (beta chain). Germline loops: CDR1 WSHSY, CDR2 SAAADI. The CDR3 has 11 amino acids. Trimming left V 7 bases short and J 2 bases short, with 4 bases between. This specimen belongs to a study of read filtering for tumor transcriptome and immune sequencing. This library used roughly 370 ng RNA and molecular barcoded adaptors spanning alpha/delta and beta/gamma chains. TCRdb re-analysed the reads in MiXCR, keeping a single row per CDR3 protein. Altogether 6,000 or so distinct CDR3 sequences are present, 21% being singletons, with the ten largest covering under 30%.

The source is a donor over 35 with multiple myeloma. This chain links TRBV10-2 with TRBJ2-3; the D is unclear. Sequenced input: a population of CD138-negative cells sorted from bone marrow. The CDR3 spells CASKHTDTQYF. The CDR3 coding sequence is TGCGCCAGCAAGCACACAGATACGCAGTATTTT.